This T cell receptor beta chain was identified in a study of early T cells in non-severe SARS-CoV-2 infection. Background on the study: Bulk RNA taken from unsorted whole blood was sequenced, leaving chains unpaired. The study, taken as a whole, reports: Private and CD4 specificities were missed by VDJdb matching, which favored anti-spike CD8 responses.

The CDR3 totals 17 residues. Germline assignment: CDR1 LGHNT and CDR2 FRNRAP. V dropped 6 bases and J dropped 0; count of bases not matched to a gene: 10. Attached unique molecular identifiers marked individual cDNA molecules. TCRdb ran MiXCR on the 5' RACE reads and lists one entry per CDR3 protein. Of roughly 35,000 distinct CDR3 sequences listed, 9% are singletons. Ten or more counts support this clonotype. Its antigen is undetermined. The V and J genes are TRBV12-5 and TRBJ2-1; 8 bases align to TRBD1. The sequence derives from an adult who was a healthcare worker with PCR-confirmed SARS-CoV-2 infection or an uninfected control (not recorded which). The sequenced sample was whole blood. The CDR3 sequence is CASGLRTGSSSYNEQFF. Written as DNA, the CDR3 is TGTGCTAGTGGCCTCCGGACAGGGTCAAGCTCCTACAATGAGCAGTTCTTC.